Sequencing of this TCR beta chain was carried out in a study of T-cell memory formation after mild COVID-19. On this clonotype: A junction boundary mismatches the germline segment, possibly from a read error.

Germline-derived CDR1 and CDR2 are SGDLS and YYNGEE. The CDR3 contains 17 residues. TCRdb reprocessed the 5' RACE reads via MiXCR and lists one record per CDR3 protein. This sample has around 340,000 distinct CDR3 sequences; 20% to 25% occur once, and the top ten carry approximately 13%. The TCR comes from an adult woman who had mild COVID-19 (a few samples of this study predate the infection). Cell type and time point are not known. The chain carries TRBV9 and TRBJ2-2; 15 bases are a match to TRBD2. The sample consisted of PBMCs or a T cell subset sorted from them (not recorded which). The CDR3 loop is CASRGTSGRSRMGELFF. CDR3 nucleotide sequence: TGTGCCAGCAGAGGGACTAGCGGGAGGTCAAGGATGGGGGAGCTTTTTTTT.